This TCR beta chain comes out of a study of blood T cell repertoires in COVID-19. As for the study in general: PBMCs, B-cell-depleted T cells, or T cells were the source of the cDNA or gDNA that made up the material.

Here immunoSEQ multiplex PCR was the method, and the copy in TCRdb shows in-frame clones only, minus some. This sample has about 47,000 clones, with approximately 91% found just once. V lost 9 bases to trimming and J lost 7 bases; unmatched junction nucleotides: 11. The length of the CDR3 is 14 residues. CDR1 LNHDA and CDR2 SQIVND come from the germline V gene (reference sequence). Material for sequencing was peripheral blood. The chain has TRBV19 and TRBJ1-5, with TRBD1 matching 8 bases. The sequence was obtained from a man aged 50-59 years with active COVID-19. The CDR3 reads CASVGDRGRQPQHF. The CDR3 DNA sequence: TGTGCCAGCGTGGGAGACAGGGGAAGACAGCCCCAGCATTTT.